The clone carrying this TCR beta chain showed up just a few times. The ends lost 0 bases at V and 0 bases at J; junction bases unmatched: 12. The germline CDR1 and CDR2 sequences are SGHRS and YFSETQ. The CDR3 extends over 21 amino acids. The assay was immunoSEQ multiplex PCR, and TCRdb's table has in-frame clones only and misses some. The sample has around 250,000 clones, more than 70% seen once. This entry comes from a study of blood T cell repertoires in COVID-19. The wider study: PBMCs, B-cell-depleted T cells, or T cells provided the cDNA or gDNA that made up the material.

This receptor was identified in a woman aged 45 to 65 who had recovered from COVID-19. The rearrangement links TRBV5-1 to TRBJ2-7; 16 bases match TRBD2. The sequencing sample was made of PBMCs or T cells enriched from blood (not recorded which). CDR3 nucleotide sequence: TGCGCCAGCAGCTTGGCCCGGGCACCGGGACTAGCGGGAGGGCCCTCCTACGAGCAGTACTTC. Protein: CASSLARAPGLAGGPSYEQYF.